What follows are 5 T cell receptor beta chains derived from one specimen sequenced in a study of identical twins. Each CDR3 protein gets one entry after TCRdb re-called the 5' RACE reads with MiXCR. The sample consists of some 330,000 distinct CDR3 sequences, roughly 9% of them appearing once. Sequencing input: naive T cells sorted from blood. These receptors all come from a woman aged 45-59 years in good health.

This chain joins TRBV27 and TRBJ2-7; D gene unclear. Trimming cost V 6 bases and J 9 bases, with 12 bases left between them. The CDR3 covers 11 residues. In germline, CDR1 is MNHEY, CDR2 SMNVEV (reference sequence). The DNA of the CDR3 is TGTGCCAGCAGAAAAGGCTCTGGGCAGTACTTC. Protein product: CASRKGSGQYF.

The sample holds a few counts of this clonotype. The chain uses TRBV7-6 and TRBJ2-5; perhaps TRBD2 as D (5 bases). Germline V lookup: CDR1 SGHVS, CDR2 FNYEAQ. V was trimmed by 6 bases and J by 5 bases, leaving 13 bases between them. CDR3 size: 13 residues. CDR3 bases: TGTGCCAGCAGTCAGACTACCCGGGAGACCCAGTACTTC. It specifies CASSQTTRETQYF.

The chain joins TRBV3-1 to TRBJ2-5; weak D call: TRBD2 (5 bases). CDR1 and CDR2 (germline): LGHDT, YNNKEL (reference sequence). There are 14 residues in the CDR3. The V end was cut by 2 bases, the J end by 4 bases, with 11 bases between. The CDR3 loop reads CASSQPGLPETQYF. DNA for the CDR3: TGTGCCAGCAGCCAACCTGGACTGCCAGAGACCCAGTACTTC.

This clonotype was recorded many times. In DNA, the CDR3 is TGCGCCAGCAGCGGCCGAGGGAAATGGGGAGAGACCCAGTACTTC. Translating it yields CASSGRGKWGETQYF. This chain connects TRBV5-1 to TRBJ2-5; perhaps TRBD2 as D (5 bases). CDR1 is SGHRS and CDR2 is YFSETQ in the germline V gene. The CDR3 totals 15 residues. V was shortened by 4 bases and J by 4 bases, with 17 bases between the two germline ends.

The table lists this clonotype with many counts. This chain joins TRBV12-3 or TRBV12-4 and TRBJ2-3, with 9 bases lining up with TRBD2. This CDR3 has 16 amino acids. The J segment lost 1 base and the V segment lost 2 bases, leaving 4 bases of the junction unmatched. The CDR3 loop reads CASSLFAGGGTDTQYF. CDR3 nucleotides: TGTGCCAGCAGTTTATTCGCGGGAGGGGGCACAGATACGCAGTATTTT.